This T cell receptor (beta chain) was recorded in a study of blood T cell repertoires in COVID-19. The table came from immunoSEQ multiplex PCR; TCRdb's copy has only in-frame clones and leaves some out. Here the sample spans roughly 300,000 clones, 70% to 90% being singletons. V was trimmed by 0 bases and J by 7 bases, leaving 13 bases between them. CDR1 is MNHEY, CDR2 SVGEGT, per germline. There are 15 residues in the CDR3. The origin of this receptor is a woman in her 50s who had recovered from COVID-19. V is TRBV6-2 or TRBV6-3 and J is TRBJ1-5, with a possible D match to TRBD1 (5 bases). Sequences were obtained from peripheral blood. In DNA form, the CDR3 reads TGTGCCAGCAGTTACTCGTTAGGGGCCAGGCAGCCCCAGCATTTT. Amino acid sequence: CASSYSLGARQPQHF.